This passage covers 16 T cell receptor beta chains from one sample sequenced in a study of shared clonotypes between healthy human individuals. The method was immunoSEQ multiplex PCR; TCRdb's version includes in-frame clones alone and lacks a portion of them. The table shows approximately 470,000 clones, with roughly 80% occurring only once. Sequencing was performed on PBMCs. The receptors come from a woman aged 40 to 50 in good health. Some clones in this sample may be carry-over from other donors' samples.

The chain is built from TRBV7-9 and TRBJ2-2, with D perhaps TRBD2 (5 bases). This CDR3 has 13 amino acids. Trimming removed 5 bases from V and 5 bases from J, with 9 bases in between. Germline CDR1 and CDR2: SEHNR and FQNEAQ (reference sequence). CDR3 amino acids: CASSDRGTGELFF. CDR3 DNA: TGTGCCAGCAGCGATCGGGGTACCGGGGAGCTGTTTTTT. The entire variable domain, with the rest obtained from reference TRBV7-9 and TRBJ2-2, is as follows: DTGVSQNPRHKITKRGQNVTFRCDPISEHNRLYWYRQTLGQGPEFLTYFQNEAQLEKSRLLSDRFSAERPKGSFSTLEIQRTEQGDSAMYLCASSDRGTGELFFGEGSRLTVL.

The V call is TRBV7-8, the J call TRBJ2-3, with D unclear. The germline V gene has CDR1 SGHVS and CDR2 FQNEAQ. The V end was cut by 7 bases, the J end by 5 bases, with 19 bases between. The CDR3 contains 15 residues. CDR3: CASTKRRRVEDTQYF. DNA of the CDR3: TGTGCCAGCACCAAACGACGGAGAGTTGAAGATACGCAGTATTTT.

The rearrangement links TRBV15 to TRBJ2-5, with 10 bases aligning to TRBD2. J was trimmed by 4 bases and V by 0 bases; bases with no gene match: 2. The CDR3 loop spans 15 amino acids. Germline CDR1 LNHNV, CDR2 YYDKDF (reference sequence). CDR3 sequence (DNA): TGTGCCACCAGCAGAGATCCTAGCGGGAGAGAGACCCAGTACTTC. Its translation: CATSRDPSGRETQYF.

The chain joins TRBV7-2 to TRBJ1-5; D might be TRBD1 (6 bases). Trimming removed 5 bases from V and 2 bases from J, with 10 bases in between. This CDR3 is 14 amino acids long. Per the germline V gene, CDR1 is SGHTA and CDR2 is FQGNSA. CDR3 sequence (DNA): TGTGCCAGCAGCAATCGACAGGGCAATCAGCCCCAGCATTTT. Encoded protein: CASSNRQGNQPQHF.

The rearrangement uses TRBV2 and TRBJ2-5; possibly TRBD1 for D (6 bases). The CDR3 extends over 14 amino acids. Germline CDR1 SNHLY, CDR2 FYNNEI. V gave up 5 bases and J gave up 5 bases, with 15 bases separating them. CDR3 sequence reads: CASSSQGGWETQYF. In DNA form, the CDR3 reads TGTGCCAGCAGTTCACAGGGCGGTTGGGAGACCCAGTACTTC.

Worth noting for this clone: It is likely a read error: a sequence one base away is far more abundant. The same CDR3 also results from other DNA sequences found in this sample. CDR3 DNA sequence: TGTGCCAGTAGCATAGGACCGGGAGTGAACACTGAAGCTTTCTTT. Translated, it gives CASSIGPGVNTEAFF. The V and J genes are TRBV19 and TRBJ1-1; D is unresolved. This CDR3 contains 15 residues. Per the germline V gene, CDR1 is LNHDA and CDR2 is SQIVND (reference sequence). Together with reference TRBV19 and TRBJ1-1, the CDR3 gives the full variable domain: DGGITQSPKYLFRKEGQNVTLSCEQNLNHDAMYWYRQDPGQGLRLIYYSQIVNDFQKGDIAEGYSVSREKKESFPLTVTSAQKNPTAFYLCASSIGPGVNTEAFFGQGTRLTVV.

This clone is a singleton in its sample. The chain joins TRBV27 to TRBJ2-7; the D gene is possibly TRBD1 (6 bases). V was shortened by 2 bases and J by 0 bases, with 14 bases between the two germline ends. From germline, CDR1 is MNHEY and CDR2 SMNVEV (reference sequence). The CDR3 is made up of 16 amino acids. This chain's CDR3 is CASSLRGRGPSYEQYF. The CDR3 DNA reads as TGTGCCAGCAGTTTAAGGGGCAGGGGACCCTCCTACGAGCAGTACTTC.

This clone was picked up many times. This sequence joins TRBV23-1 and TRBJ1-2; 9 bases agree with TRBD1. TRBV23-1 is filed as an ORF, its function uncertain. J was trimmed by 8 bases and V by 9 bases; bases with no gene match: 7. This CDR3 is 12 amino acids long. The DNA of the CDR3 is TGCGCCAGAGCGGGACAGGGCTTCGGCTACACCTTC. As protein: CARAGQGFGYTF.

This clone was seen a handful of times. Given a far larger clone just one base away, this is likely a sequencing read error. Other DNA variants within this sample encode the same CDR3. The rearrangement uses TRBV29-1 and TRBJ1-1; D unclear. V was clipped by 8 bases and J by 2 bases, with 15 bases between them. Looked up from germline, CDR1 is SQVTM and CDR2 is ANQGSEA. The CDR3 totals 13 residues. CDR3 nucleotide sequence: TGCAGCTGTCGACTCCGGGGAAACACTGAAGCTTTCTTT. Its translation: CSCRLRGNTEAFF. Combining the CDR3 with reference TRBV29-1 and TRBJ1-1 gives the whole variable domain SAVISQKPSRDICQRGTSLTIQCQVDSQVTMMFWYRQQPGQSLTLIATANQGSEATYESGFVIDKFPISRPNLTFSTLTVSNMSPEDSSIYLCSCRLRGNTEAFFGQGTRLTVV.

This clone occurred a few times. The V call is TRBV29-1, the J call TRBJ2-7, with TRBD1 matching 7 bases. CDR3 length: 12 residues. V was pared by 6 bases and J by 4 bases, with 6 bases of the junction left unmatched. Germline loops: CDR1 SQVTM, CDR2 ANQGSEA. In DNA form, the CDR3 reads TGCAGCGTCATCCTACAGGGGTACGAGCAGTACTTC. Protein product: CSVILQGYEQYF.

This clone is a singleton in its sample. The chain recombines TRBV14 with TRBJ2-7; D is undetermined. V shed 2 bases and J shed 4 bases, with 15 bases lying between them. The CDR3 spans 15 residues. In germline, CDR1 is SGHDN, CDR2 FVKESK. This CDR3 is CASSQFGPLPYEQYF. The CDR3 region has the DNA TGTGCCAGCAGCCAATTCGGCCCTCTTCCTTACGAGCAGTACTTC. The whole variable domain, filled in from reference TRBV14 and TRBJ2-7, reads EAGVTQFPSHSVIEKGQTVTLRCDPISGHDNLYWYRRVMGKEIKFLLHFVKESKQDESGMPNNRFLAERTGGTYSTLKVQPAELEDSGVYFCASSQFGPLPYEQYFGPGTRLTVT.

The chain employs TRBV29-1 and TRBJ2-3, with TRBD1 matching 8 bases. Germline values: CDR1 SQVTM, CDR2 ANQGSEA. The CDR3 contains 13 residues. Trimming removed 7 bases from V and 1 base from J; junction bases left unmatched: 4. The CDR3 DNA reads as TGCAGCGCGGACAGGGAGGGCACAGATACGCAGTATTTT. Its translation: CSADREGTDTQYF.

The count of this clone is one. The chain uses TRBV4-1 and TRBJ1-5; maybe TRBD1 (6 bases). This CDR3 comprises 15 residues. Trimming left V 1 base short and J 6 bases short, with 13 bases between. Germline values: CDR1 MGHRA, CDR2 YSYEKL. CDR3 nucleotide sequence: TGCGCCAGCAGCCAAGGGGACACCACCGGTCAGCCCCAGCATTTT. It codes for CASSQGDTTGQPQHF.

As for this clone: The same CDR3 is also encoded by other DNA sequences in this sample. V and J are TRBV29-1 and TRBJ2-1, with D perhaps TRBD1 (5 bases). The length of the CDR3 is 17 residues. The germline gives CDR1 SQVTM, CDR2 ANQGSEA. Trimming removed 3 bases at V and 4 bases at J, with 22 bases between. In nucleotides, the CDR3 is TGCAGCGTTGACGGGCGGACGTCTGGGGCCTCTTACAATGAGCAGTTCTTC. Encoded protein: CSVDGRTSGASYNEQFF.

As to this clone: This is likely an artifact of a read error, given a far larger clone one base away. The chain uses TRBV7-9 and TRBJ2-1; no clear D gene. The V end lost 1 base, the J end lost 2 bases, and 9 bases lay between the germline ends. CDR1 is SEHNR, CDR2 FQNEAQ, per germline (reference sequence). This CDR3 is 15 amino acids long. The CDR3 DNA reads TGTGCCAGCAGCTTAGTTCTAGAGGCCTACAATGAGCAGTTCTTC. The encoded protein is CASSLVLEAYNEQFF.

A note on this clone: A far larger clone is just one base off, so this is likely a read error. The same CDR3 also results from other DNA sequences found in this sample. The genes are TRBV29-1 and TRBJ1-1; no clear D gene. The V gene lost 2 bases and the J gene lost 4 bases, with 8 bases spanning the gap. Germline V gene data show CDR1 as SQVTM and CDR2 as ANQGSEA. The CDR3 runs 12 residues. CDR3 amino acids: CSVERVSTEAFF. The CDR3 DNA follows: TGCAGCGTTGAACGTGTCAGCACTGAAGCTTTCTTT. The full variable domain, with the rest looked up from reference TRBV29-1 and TRBJ1-1, is SAVISQKPSRDICQRGTSLTIQCQVDSQVTMMFWYRQQPGQSLTLIATANQGSEATYESGFVIDKFPISRPNLTFSTLTVSNMSPEDSSIYLCSVERVSTEAFFGQGTRLTVV.